The 24 T cell receptor beta chains below were found in one sample sequenced in a study of PD-1 blockade in classical Hodgkin lymphoma (dated by TCRdb to the early 2020s). Library preparation employed the immunoSEQ multiplex PCR assay. In TCRdb, the immuneACCESS table is reduced to in-frame sequences with V and J assigned. These tables do not hold every clone; where another copy was compared, an unresolved V gene accounts for under half, and the others remain unexplained. Within this sample are some 64,000 clones, with 80% to 90% of them counted one time only. The ten largest clones capture approximately 15% of the sample. The sample's time point label, decoded: cycle 1 day 1 (C1D1), immediately before nivolumab initiation. Every trial patient had relapsed after autologous stem cell transplantation, and cohorts A, B and C differed in prior brentuximab vedotin exposure. Sequenced here: peripheral blood mononuclear cells (PBMCs), sampled at baseline. The receptor set was obtained from a human donor with classical Hodgkin lymphoma.

CDR3: CSGRQETQYF. CDR3 nucleotides: TGCAGCGGCCGACAAGAGACCCAGTACTTC. The J gene is TRBJ2-5, the V gene TRBV29-1; D is undetermined. From germline, CDR1 is SQVTM and CDR2 ANQGSEA. The CDR3 has 10 amino acids. The V end lost 7 bases, the J end lost 2 bases, and 5 bases lay between the germline ends.

The rearrangement joins TRBV6-7 to TRBJ2-1, with D possibly being TRBD1 or TRBD2 (5 bases each). TRBV6-7 is sorted into the ORF group, with uncertain function. V lost 2 bases, J lost 5 bases, and 13 bases lay in between. This CDR3 has 15 amino acids. CDR3 nucleotide sequence: TGTGCCAGCAGTTACCTAGGGGACGGAAACAATGAGCAGTTCTTC. This sequence encodes CASSYLGDGNNEQFF.

The chain combines TRBV13 with TRBJ1-1; D gene uncertain. Germline loops: CDR1 PRHDT, CDR2 FYEKMQ (reference sequence). The ends were cut back, 5 bases at V and 1 base at J, with 14 bases in the middle. The CDR3 extends over 15 amino acids. The CDR3 region is CASSQRAVTNTEAFF. DNA of the CDR3: TGTGCCAGCAGCCAACGAGCTGTCACGAACACTGAAGCTTTCTTT.

The gene calls are TRBV30 and TRBJ2-1, with D possibly called TRBD1 or TRBD2 (7 bases each). Trimming took 5 bases from V and 6 from J, leaving 20 bases between them. This CDR3 spans 15 amino acids. Germline CDR1 reads GTSNPN; CDR2 reads SVGIG (reference sequence). CDR3 loop: CAWGRGPGVVNEQFF. In DNA form, the CDR3 reads TGTGCCTGGGGGAGGGGGCCAGGGGTGGTCAATGAGCAGTTCTTC.

The V gene is TRBV5-1, the J gene TRBJ1-2; the D gene is possibly TRBD1 (5 bases). The V end was cut by 0 bases, the J end by 3 bases, with 9 bases between. This CDR3 spans 14 amino acids. Germline V lookup: CDR1 SGHRS, CDR2 YFSETQ. The CDR3 here is CASSLGQGDYGYTF. The CDR3 DNA follows: TGCGCCAGCAGCTTGGGGCAGGGTGACTATGGCTACACCTTC.

The chain carries TRBV4-1 and TRBJ1-5; 7 nucleotides agree with TRBD1. V lost 1 base, J lost 3 bases, and 6 bases stayed unmatched. Germline CDR1 MGHRA, CDR2 YSYEKL. The CDR3 length is 16 residues. The CDR3 DNA sequence: TGCGCCAGCAGCCAAGTGGAACAGGGGCTCAATCAGCCCCAGCATTTT. Translated: CASSQVEQGLNQPQHF.

The gene calls are TRBV19 and TRBJ1-4, with D hard to call. This CDR3 has 17 residues. Germline V CDR1 and CDR2: LNHDA, SQIVND (reference sequence). V was clipped by 3 bases and J by 6 bases, with 20 bases between them. The CDR3 sequence: CASSMGPRLSDYEKLFF. The CDR3 region has the DNA TGTGCCAGTAGTATGGGCCCCCGCCTGAGTGACTATGAAAAACTGTTTTTT. The full variable domain, rest sourced from reference TRBV19 and TRBJ1-4, is DGGITQSPKYLFRKEGQNVTLSCEQNLNHDAMYWYRQDPGQGLRLIYYSQIVNDFQKGDIAEGYSVSREKKESFPLTVTSAQKNPTAFYLCASSMGPRLSDYEKLFFGSGTQLSVL.

This sequence joins TRBV14 and TRBJ1-4, with a tentative D call TRBD1 (5 bases). V gave up 8 bases and J gave up 6 bases, with 10 bases separating them. The CDR3 is made up of 12 amino acids. CDR1 is SGHDN and CDR2 is FVKESK in the germline V gene. CDR3 in amino acids: CASQGWDEKLFF. CDR3 bases: TGTGCCAGCCAGGGCTGGGATGAAAAACTGTTTTTT.

Points on this clone: At the DNA level, this CDR3 is encoded by other sequences in the same sample as well. The V call is TRBV28, the J call TRBJ1-2; D remains ambiguous. With 6 bases removed from V and 8 bases from J, the gap between germline ends came to 16 bases. This CDR3 region has 13 residues. Germline values: CDR1 MDHEN, CDR2 SYDVKM. Written as DNA, the CDR3 is TGTGCCAGCAGCCAATCCACCAGGAGCGGCTACACCTTC. The encoded protein is CASSQSTRSGYTF.

CDR3 region: CAIRSGADYEQYF. CDR3 DNA: TGTGCCATCAGATCCGGGGCCGACTACGAGCAGTACTTC. The J gene is TRBJ2-7, the V gene TRBV10-3; D tentatively fits TRBD1 or TRBD2 (5 bases each). Germline CDR1 and CDR2: ENHRY and SYGVKD. The CDR3 runs to 13 residues. V was shortened by 6 bases and J by 3 bases, with 12 bases between the two germline ends.

The chain combines TRBV13 with TRBJ1-1, with TRBD1 as a possible D gene (5 bases). The germline CDR1 and CDR2 sequences are PRHDT and FYEKMQ (reference sequence). The CDR3 loop spans 14 amino acids. Deletions cut 6 bases from V and 2 bases from J, with 13 bases between. The CDR3 protein is CASSWRGENTEAFF. DNA for the CDR3: TGTGCCAGCAGTTGGAGGGGTGAAAACACTGAAGCTTTCTTT.

This chain links TRBV7-6 with TRBJ1-1; 7 nucleotides align to TRBD1. The junction had 9 bases not matched to a gene; V was cut back by 4 bases and J by 4 bases. The CDR3 runs 15 residues. Looked up from germline, CDR1 is SGHVS and CDR2 is FNYEAQ. CDR3 sequence: CASSSIGGAGTEAFF. The CDR3 coding sequence is TGTGCCAGCAGCTCGATAGGGGGCGCGGGCACTGAAGCTTTCTTT.

This chain uses TRBV19 with TRBJ1-2; D is uncertain. CDR1 and CDR2 from the germline V gene are LNHDA and SQIVND (reference sequence). This CDR3 spans 12 amino acids. Trimming pared 6 bases from V and 2 bases from J, leaving 7 bases between. CDR3 sequence reads: CASSYPNYGYTF. CDR3 sequence (DNA): TGTGCCAGTAGCTACCCGAACTATGGCTACACCTTC.

The V and J genes are TRBV27 and TRBJ1-6; TRBD1 matches 7 bases. The ends lost 4 bases at V and 9 bases at J; junction bases unmatched: 12. CDR1 is MNHEY, CDR2 SMNVEV, per germline (reference sequence). This CDR3 contains 16 residues. CDR3 bases: TGTGCCAGCAGTTCTCTCCTGACAGGGAAGGTTTCACCCCTCCACTTT. Translation gives CASSSLLTGKVSPLHF.

This rearrangement joins TRBV25-1 to TRBJ2-2, with 8 nucleotides matching TRBD1. Germline lookup yields CDR1 MGHDK and CDR2 SYGVNS. J gave up 6 bases and V 4 bases, and 13 bases lay outside the gene matches. The CDR3 covers 17 residues. DNA for the CDR3: TGTGCCAGCAGTGCCCACTCCGGACAGGGCGGGTCCGGGGAGCTGTTTTTT. This translates into CASSAHSGQGGSGELFF.

J is TRBJ2-2 and V is TRBV23-1; D is possibly TRBD1 (5 bases). TRBV23-1 is assigned to the ORF class and has an uncertain function. The CDR3 is 15 amino acids. The V and J ends lost 4 bases and 4 bases respectively, with 13 bases between them. The DNA for the CDR3 is TGCGCCAGCAGTCGGGGCAGTGGATGCACCGGGGAGCTGTTTTTT. Encoded protein: CASSRGSGCTGELFF.

The chain links TRBV13 to TRBJ1-1; D not certain. Per germline, CDR1 PRHDT and CDR2 FYEKMQ (reference sequence). The V gene lost 6 bases and the J gene lost 1 base, with 12 bases spanning the gap. The CDR3 runs 14 residues. For the CDR3, the DNA is TGTGCCAGCAGTCCAAGCACAAAGAACACTGAAGCTTTCTTT. It encodes CASSPSTKNTEAFF.

This chain uses TRBV7-9 with TRBJ1-2; D unresolved. CDR1 is SEHNR, CDR2 FQNEAQ, per germline (reference sequence). The CDR3 has 14 residues. The germline V and J ends were trimmed by 6 bases and 6 bases, with 17 bases remaining between them. The CDR3 DNA sequence: TGTGCCAGCAGGCTGATCGGGAATGAGAATGGCTACACCTTC. Translation gives CASRLIGNENGYTF.

The genes are TRBV6-6 and TRBJ2-7; a weak D match, TRBD2 (5 bases). The CDR3 totals 11 residues. Trimming shortened V by 6 bases and J by 7 bases, and 10 bases separated the two germline ends. In germline, CDR1 is MNHNY, CDR2 SVGAGI (reference sequence). CDR3 loop: CASRGLREQYF. The CDR3 coding sequence is TGTGCCAGCAGAGGACTCAGGGAGCAGTACTTC.

The genes are TRBV5-1 and TRBJ1-1; D remains ambiguous. V dropped 4 bases and J dropped 9 bases, with 19 bases sitting between them. CDR1 SGHRS and CDR2 YFSETQ come from the germline V gene. CDR3 length: 14 residues. CDR3 sequence (DNA): TGCGCCAGCAGCCCTCACAGTTTTTGGCTCAAAGCTTTCTTT. It codes for CASSPHSFWLKAFF.

This chain links TRBV5-4 with TRBJ1-6, with D possibly being TRBD1 (6 bases). The CDR3 has 16 amino acids. From germline, CDR1 is SGHNT and CDR2 YYREEE (reference sequence). The ends were cut back, 1 base at V and 8 bases at J, with 16 bases in the middle. CDR3 protein: CASSLTGTPNDSPLHF. In DNA form, the CDR3 reads TGTGCCAGCAGCTTGACCGGGACACCGAACGATTCACCCCTCCACTTT. The full variable domain, rest sourced from reference TRBV5-4 and TRBJ1-6, is ETGVTQSPTHLIKTRGQQVTLRCSSQSGHNTVSWYQQALGQGPQFIFQYYREEENGRGNFPPRFSGLQFPNYSSELNVNALELDDSALYLCASSLTGTPNDSPLHFGNGTRLTVT.

The chain joins TRBV19 to TRBJ1-4; D remains ambiguous. The CDR3 totals 14 residues. V dropped 5 bases and J dropped 4 bases, with 11 bases sitting between them. The germline V gene has CDR1 LNHDA and CDR2 SQIVND (reference sequence). CDR3 DNA: TGTGCCAGTAGTGCTACTGTTCTTAATGAAAAACTGTTTTTT. Translating gives CASSATVLNEKLFF.

The chain employs TRBV2 and TRBJ1-6; D perhaps matches TRBD1 (5 bases). Germline V gene lookup returns CDR1 SNHLY and CDR2 FYNNEI. This CDR3 has 12 residues. Deletions cut 7 bases from V and 13 bases from J, with 14 bases between. CDR3 residues: CASTSQGTPLHF. CDR3 coding DNA: TGTGCCAGCACGTCTCAGGGCACTCCCCTCCACTTT.

The chain employs TRBV30 and TRBJ1-6; D remains unclear. This CDR3 contains 13 residues. Germline V CDR1 and CDR2: GTSNPN, SVGIG (reference sequence). Deletions cut 0 bases from V and 8 bases from J, with 8 bases between. The CDR3: CAWSVGPDSPLHF. As DNA, the CDR3 is TGTGCCTGGAGTGTAGGGCCAGATTCACCCCTCCACTTT.